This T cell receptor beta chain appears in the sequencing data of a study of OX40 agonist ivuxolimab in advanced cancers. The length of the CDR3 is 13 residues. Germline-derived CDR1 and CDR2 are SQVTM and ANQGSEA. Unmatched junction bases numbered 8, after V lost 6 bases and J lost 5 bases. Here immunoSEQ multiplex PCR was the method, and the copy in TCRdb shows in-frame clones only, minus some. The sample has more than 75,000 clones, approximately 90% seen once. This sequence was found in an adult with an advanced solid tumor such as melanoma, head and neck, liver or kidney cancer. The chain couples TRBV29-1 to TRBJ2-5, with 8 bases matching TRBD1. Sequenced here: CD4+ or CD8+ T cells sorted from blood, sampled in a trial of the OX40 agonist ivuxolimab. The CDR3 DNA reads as TGCAGCGTGACAGGGGTGCCTGGGGAGACCCAGTACTTC. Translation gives CSVTGVPGETQYF.